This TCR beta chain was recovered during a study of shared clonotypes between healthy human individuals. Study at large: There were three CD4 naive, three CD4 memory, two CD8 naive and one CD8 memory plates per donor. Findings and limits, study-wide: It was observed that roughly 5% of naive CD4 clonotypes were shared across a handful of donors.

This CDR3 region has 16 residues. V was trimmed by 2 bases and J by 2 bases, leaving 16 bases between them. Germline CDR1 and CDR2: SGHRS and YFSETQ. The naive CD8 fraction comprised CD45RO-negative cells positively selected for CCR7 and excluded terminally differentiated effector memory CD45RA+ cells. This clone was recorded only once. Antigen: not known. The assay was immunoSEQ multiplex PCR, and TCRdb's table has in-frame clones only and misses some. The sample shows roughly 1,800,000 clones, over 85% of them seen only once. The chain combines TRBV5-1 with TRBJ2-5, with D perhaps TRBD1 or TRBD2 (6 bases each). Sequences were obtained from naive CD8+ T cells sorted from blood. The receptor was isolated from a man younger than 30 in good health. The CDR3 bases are TGCGCCAGCAGCTTCTGGGGGGCAGGAGGACAAGAGACCCAGTACTTC. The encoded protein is CASSFWGAGGQETQYF. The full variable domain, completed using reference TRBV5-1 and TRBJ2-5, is KAGVTQTPRYLIKTRGQQVTLSCSPISGHRSVSWYQQTPGQGLQFLFEYFSETQRNKGNFPGRFSGRQFSNSRSEMNVSTLELGDSALYLCASSFWGAGGQETQYFGPGTRLLVL.